This T cell receptor (beta chain) originates from a study of immune heterogeneity within non-small cell lung tumors. Overall study context: Of the tumors, several were squamous cell, about ten non-squamous, and 1 not otherwise specified. Overall study findings and caveats: Tumor sites within a patient were found to share identical dominant CDR3 beta clonotypes, and site-unique high-frequency clones were also present.

Comment on this clonotype: Its target is not known.

Bulk tumor genomic DNA (around 640 ng per sample) served as template. Multiple widely separated biopsies were taken from each primary tumor at surgery. Patients underwent curative surgery for untreated, newly diagnosed non-small cell lung cancer. This CDR3 contains 14 residues. V gave up 6 bases and J gave up 3 bases, with 13 bases separating them. Germline assignment: CDR1 MDHEN and CDR2 SYDVKM. Multiplex PCR (32 V and 13 J primers) was used to amplify the TCR beta CDR3. Each CDR3 protein gets one entry after TCRdb re-called the multiplex PCR reads with MiXCR. The sample has about 15,000 distinct CDR3 sequences; over 25% are singletons.

Source material: lung tumor tissue. This chain uses TRBV28 with TRBJ2-3; D is uncertain. This sequence originates from a woman aged 45 to 65 with non-small cell lung cancer. The CDR3 loop reads CASSAPSRTDTQYF. The CDR3 DNA is TGTGCCAGCAGCGCCCCGTCGAGGACAGATACGCAGTATTTT.